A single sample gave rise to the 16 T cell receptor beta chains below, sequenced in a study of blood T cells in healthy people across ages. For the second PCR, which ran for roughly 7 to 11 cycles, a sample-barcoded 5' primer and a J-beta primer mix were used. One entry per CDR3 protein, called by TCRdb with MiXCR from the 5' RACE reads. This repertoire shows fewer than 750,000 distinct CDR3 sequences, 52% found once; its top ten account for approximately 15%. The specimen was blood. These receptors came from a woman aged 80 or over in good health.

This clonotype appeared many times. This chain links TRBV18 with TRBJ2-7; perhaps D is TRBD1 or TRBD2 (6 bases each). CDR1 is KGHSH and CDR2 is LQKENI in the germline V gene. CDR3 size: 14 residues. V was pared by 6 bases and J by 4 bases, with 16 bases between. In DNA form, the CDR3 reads TGTGCCAGCTCGCCGGGGGCCTTTTTTTACGAGCAGTACTTC. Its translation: CASSPGAFFYEQYF.

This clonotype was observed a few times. The DNA for the CDR3 is TGCAGTGCTAGAGATAGGGGGCCCCTTTATGGCTACACCTTC. Protein sequence: CSARDRGPLYGYTF. The chain is built from TRBV20-1 and TRBJ1-2, with 7 bases matching TRBD1. In germline, CDR1 is DFQATT, CDR2 SNEGSKA (reference sequence). This CDR3 region has 14 residues. The V gene end was trimmed by 0 bases and the J gene end by 5 bases; junction bases not matched to a gene: 6.

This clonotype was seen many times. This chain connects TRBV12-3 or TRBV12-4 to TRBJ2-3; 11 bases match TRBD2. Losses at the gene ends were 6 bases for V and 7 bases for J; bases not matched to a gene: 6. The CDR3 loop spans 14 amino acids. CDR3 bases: TGTGCCAGCAGGCCCGGGACTAGCGGAAATACGCAGTATTTT. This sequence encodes CASRPGTSGNTQYF.

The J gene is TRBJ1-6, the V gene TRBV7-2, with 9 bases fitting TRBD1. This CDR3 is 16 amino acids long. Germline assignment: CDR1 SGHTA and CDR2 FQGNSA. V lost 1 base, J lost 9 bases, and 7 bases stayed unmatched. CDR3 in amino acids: CASSLESGTGSSPLHF. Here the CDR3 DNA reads TGTGCCAGCAGCTTAGAGTCCGGGACAGGGTCTTCACCCCTCCACTTT.

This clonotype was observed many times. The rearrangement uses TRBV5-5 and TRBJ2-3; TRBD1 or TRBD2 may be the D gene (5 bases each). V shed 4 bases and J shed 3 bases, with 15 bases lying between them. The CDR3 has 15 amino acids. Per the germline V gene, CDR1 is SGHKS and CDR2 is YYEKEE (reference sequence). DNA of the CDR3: TGTGCCAGCAGCCGATCGGGACGGTCAACAGATACGCAGTATTTT. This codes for CASSRSGRSTDTQYF.

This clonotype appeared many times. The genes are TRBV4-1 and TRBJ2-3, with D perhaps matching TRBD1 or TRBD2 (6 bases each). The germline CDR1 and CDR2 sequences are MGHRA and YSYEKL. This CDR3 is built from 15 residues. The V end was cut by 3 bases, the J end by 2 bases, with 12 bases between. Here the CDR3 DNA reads TGCGCCAGCAGCCAGAGGGGGGCCAACACAGATACGCAGTATTTT. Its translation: CASSQRGANTDTQYF.

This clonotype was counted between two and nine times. CDR3 in DNA: TGTGCCAGGAATCGAGATGAGCAGTTCTTC. Translation: CARNRDEQFF. This chain connects TRBV2 to TRBJ2-1; no reliable D call. The CDR3 is 10 amino acids. V shed 9 bases and J shed 8 bases, with 8 bases lying between them. The germline gives CDR1 SNHLY, CDR2 FYNNEI.

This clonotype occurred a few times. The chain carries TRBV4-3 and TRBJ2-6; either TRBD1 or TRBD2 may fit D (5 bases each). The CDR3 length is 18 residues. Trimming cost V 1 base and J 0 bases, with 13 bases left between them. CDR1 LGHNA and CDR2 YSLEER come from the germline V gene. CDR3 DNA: TGCGCCAGCAGCCAAGTGGGACCTCAGGTCTCTGGGGCCAACGTCCTGACTTTC. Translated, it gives CASSQVGPQVSGANVLTF.

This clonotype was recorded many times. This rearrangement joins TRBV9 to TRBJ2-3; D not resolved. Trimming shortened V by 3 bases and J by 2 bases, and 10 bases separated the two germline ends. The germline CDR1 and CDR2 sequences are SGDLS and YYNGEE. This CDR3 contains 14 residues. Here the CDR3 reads CASSAVGFTDTQYF. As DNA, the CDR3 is TGTGCCAGCAGCGCCGTGGGGTTCACAGATACGCAGTATTTT.

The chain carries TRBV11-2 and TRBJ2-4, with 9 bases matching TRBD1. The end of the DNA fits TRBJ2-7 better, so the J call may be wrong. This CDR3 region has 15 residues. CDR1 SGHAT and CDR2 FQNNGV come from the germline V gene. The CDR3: CASSFERTGAREQYF. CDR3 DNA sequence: TGTGCCAGCAGCTTTGAGCGGACAGGGGCTCGCGAGCAGTACTTC.

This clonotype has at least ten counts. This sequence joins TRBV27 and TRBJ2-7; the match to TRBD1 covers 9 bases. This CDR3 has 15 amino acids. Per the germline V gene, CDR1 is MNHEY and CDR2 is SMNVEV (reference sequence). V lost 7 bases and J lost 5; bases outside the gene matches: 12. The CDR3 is CASKPVGTGYHEQYF. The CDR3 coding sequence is TGTGCCAGCAAACCAGTGGGGACAGGGTACCACGAGCAGTACTTC.

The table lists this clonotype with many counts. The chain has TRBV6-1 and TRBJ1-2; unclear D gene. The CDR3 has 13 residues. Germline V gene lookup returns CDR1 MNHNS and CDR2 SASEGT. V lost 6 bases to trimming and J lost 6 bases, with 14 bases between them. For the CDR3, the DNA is TGTGCCAGCAGAGGTAGATCACTGAATGGCTACACCTTC. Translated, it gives CASRGRSLNGYTF.

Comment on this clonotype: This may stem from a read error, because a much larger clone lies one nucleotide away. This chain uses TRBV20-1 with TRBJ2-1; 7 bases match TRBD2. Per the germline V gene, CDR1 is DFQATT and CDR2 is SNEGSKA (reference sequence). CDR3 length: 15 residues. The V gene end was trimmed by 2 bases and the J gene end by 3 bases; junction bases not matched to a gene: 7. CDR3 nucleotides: TGCAGTGCTAGATGGGTGCGGGAGAACTACAATGAGCAGTTCTTC. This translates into CSARWVRENYNEQFF.

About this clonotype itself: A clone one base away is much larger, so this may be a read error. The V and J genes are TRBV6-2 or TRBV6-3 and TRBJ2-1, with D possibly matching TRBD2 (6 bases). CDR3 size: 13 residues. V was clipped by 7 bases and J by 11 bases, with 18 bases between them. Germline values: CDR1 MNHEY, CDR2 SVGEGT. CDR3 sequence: CASIDTGRGQQFF. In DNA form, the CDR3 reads TGTGCCAGCATCGACACCGGGCGGGGACAGCAGTTCTTC.

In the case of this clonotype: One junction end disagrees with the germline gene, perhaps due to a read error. CDR3 sequence (DNA): TGCAGTGCCAAGCAGTATAGCAATCAGCCCCAGAATTTT. Amino acids: CSAKQYSNQPQNF. The J gene is TRBJ1-5, the V gene TRBV20-1, with D unclear. The germline V gene has CDR1 DFQATT and CDR2 SNEGSKA (reference sequence). This CDR3 contains 13 residues.

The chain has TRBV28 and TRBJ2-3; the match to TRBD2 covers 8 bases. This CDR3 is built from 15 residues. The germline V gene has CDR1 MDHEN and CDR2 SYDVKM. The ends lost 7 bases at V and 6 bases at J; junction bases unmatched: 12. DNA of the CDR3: TGTGCCAGCACCCGGAGCGGGAGTAGAACCGATACGCAGTATTTT. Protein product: CASTRSGSRTDTQYF.